This T cell receptor beta chain was observed in a study of sequential checkpoint blockade in melanoma. Overall study: First-line arms were nivolumab then ipilimumab, or the reverse, randomized 1:1. Each arm's sequence ended with maintenance nivolumab.

The treatment here: randomized to nivolumab then ipilimumab (arm A) or the reverse (arm B). DNA-damaging chemotherapy had not been given to any patient beforehand. Sorted cells were live CD3+CD8+, lacking CD19 and CD56, from PBMCs. Trimming took 3 bases from V and 7 from J; bases not matched to a gene: 0. This CDR3 region has 12 residues. CDR1 is SEHNR, CDR2 FQNEAQ, per germline (reference sequence). The data were produced by immunoSEQ multiplex PCR, yet TCRdb's version contains in-frame clones alone and is incomplete. This sample has 25,000 to 30,000 clones, with roughly 81% found just once. Sequenced material: CD8+ T cells sorted from blood (inferred from file names), taken from a patient given nivolumab and ipilimumab in sequence. The rearrangement links TRBV7-9 to TRBJ1-1, with 9 bases identical to TRBD1. The source is a human donor with melanoma. The CDR3 spells CASSLDRGEAFF. The CDR3 nucleotides are TGTGCCAGCAGCTTGGACAGGGGTGAAGCTTTCTTT.